These T cell receptor beta chains were read from a single sample in a study of HIV-infected patients and healthy controls. MiXCR was run by TCRdb on the 5' RACE reads, yielding one entry per CDR3 protein. Of approximately 9,300 distinct CDR3 sequences in the sample, less than 11% were seen once. Specimen: blood, collected before antiretroviral therapy. Every receptor here comes from an adult with HIV infection. Both conserved end residues are part of each CDR3. Each record gives: V gene, CDR3 length, clone size, J gene, D gene, CDR3 protein, CDR3 DNA. D genes are given only for firm matches. Size values are once, few and many counts, or a class for expanded clones, and some rows have none.

TRBV20-1,17,NA,TRBJ2-2,TRBD2,CSARDGTSGGDTGELFF,TGCAGTGCTAGAGACGGGACTAGCGGGGGGGACACCGGGGAGCTGTTTTTT
TRBV24-1,13,many,TRBJ2-1,NA,CATSALGGGEQFF,TGTGCCACCAGTGCCCTAGGGGGGGGTGAGCAGTTCTTC
TRBV25-1,12,many,TRBJ2-3,NA,CASSDRLDTQYF,TGTGCCAGCAGTGATCGACTGGATACGCAGTATTTT
TRBV2,15,medium-sized,TRBJ2-1,NA,CASSVAREFYNEQFF,TGTGCCAGCAGTGTAGCCAGGGAGTTCTACAATGAGCAGTTCTTC
TRBV20-1,15,NA,TRBJ2-2,NA,CSAPLGATNTGELFF,TGCAGTGCCCCTTTGGGCGCCACGAACACCGGGGAGCTGTTTTTT
TRBV7-8,14,many,TRBJ1-1,NA,CASSLSGGPFEAFF,TGTGCCAGCAGCTTATCCGGGGGACCGTTTGAAGCTTTCTTT
TRBV6-5,15,few,TRBJ1-2,TRBD1,CASRGRQGSGYGYTF,TGTGCCAGCAGAGGTAGACAGGGTAGCGGCTATGGCTACACCTTC
TRBV19,13,medium-sized,TRBJ2-1,NA,CASSIVSDNEQFF,TGTGCCAGTAGTATTGTAAGCGACAATGAGCAGTTCTTC
TRBV6-5,15,many,TRBJ2-1,NA,CASSYSGGSYNEQFF,TGTGCCAGCAGTTACTCCGGCGGTTCCTACAATGAGCAGTTCTTC
TRBV14,15,many,TRBJ2-1,NA,CASSVLASSYNEQFF,TGTGCCAGCAGCGTACTAGCCTCTTCCTACAATGAGCAGTTCTTC
TRBV12-3/TRBV12-4,14,many,TRBJ1-1,NA,CASSVQQMNTEAFF,TGTGCCAGCAGTGTACAGCAAATGAACACTGAAGCTTTCTTT
TRBV28,16,many,TRBJ2-3,TRBD2,CASTLPGTRAHDTQYF,TGTGCCAGCACCCTGCCCGGGACTAGGGCGCATGATACGCAGTATTTT
TRBV6-2/TRBV6-3,17,few,TRBJ1-2,NA,CASRLAGGGASSYGYTF,TGTGCCAGCAGACTGGCGGGCGGGGGAGCAAGTTCCTATGGCTACACCTTC
TRBV19,15,few,TRBJ1-1,NA,CASSIEEGDADEAFF,TGTGCCAGTAGTATCGAGGAAGGGGATGCGGATGAAGCTTTCTTT
TRBV30,11,many,TRBJ2-7,NA,CAWSLRNEQYF,TGTGCCTGGAGCCTACGGAACGAGCAGTACTTC
TRBV5-6,12,many,TRBJ2-1,TRBD1,CASRTGWSEQFF,TGTGCCAGCAGGACAGGGTGGAGTGAGCAGTTCTTC
TRBV28,20,few,TRBJ1-4,TRBD1,CASSFPSGRTGGKTNEKLFF,TGTGCCAGCAGTTTTCCCTCTGGTCGGACAGGGGGTAAGACTAATGAAAAACTGTTTTTT
TRBV27,16,many,TRBJ1-2,NA,CASRLSWGGASYGYTF,TGTGCCAGCAGGTTATCGTGGGGGGGCGCTAGCTATGGCTACACCTTC
TRBV28,8,few,TRBJ1-1,NA,CATQGTFF,TGTGCCACTCAAGGAACTTTCTTT
TRBV7-9,15,NA,TRBJ2-2,NA,CASSFPAPNTGELFF,TGTGCCAGCAGCTTCCCAGCCCCGAACACCGGGGAGCTGTTTTTT
TRBV27,13,NA,TRBJ2-5,NA,CASSLGRQETQYF,TGTGCCAGCAGTTTGGGACGTCAAGAGACCCAGTACTTC
TRBV18,14,few,TRBJ1-1,NA,CASSPQGRSTEAFF,TGTGCCAGCTCACCCCAAGGACGGAGCACTGAAGCTTTCTTT
TRBV13,16,many,TRBJ1-4,NA,CASSSRQDYLEEKLFF,TGTGCCAGCAGCTCTCGACAGGACTACCTCGAGGAAAAACTGTTTTTT
TRBV7-2,11,many,TRBJ2-7,NA,CASSATYEQYF,TGTGCCAGCAGCGCCACCTACGAGCAGTACTTC
TRBV7-6,12,NA,TRBJ2-1,NA,CASSLAVNEQFF,TGTGCCAGCAGCTTAGCGGTAAATGAGCAGTTCTTC
TRBV6-2/TRBV6-3,15,NA,TRBJ2-1,TRBD2,CASSLDGRSYNEQFF,TGTGCCAGCAGCCTGGACGGGAGGTCCTACAATGAGCAGTTCTTC